The 5 T cell receptor beta chains below all came from one sample that was sequenced in a study of blood T cell repertoires in COVID-19. Generated by immunoSEQ multiplex PCR, the TCRdb table keeps only in-frame clones and is missing some. The data hold fewer than 300,000 clones, with approximately 84% observed a single time. Material: peripheral blood. The origin of the receptors is a man aged 50 to 59 with COVID-19, enrolled during active disease.

The chain couples TRBV5-1 to TRBJ2-7; 11 bases match TRBD2. After removal of 1 base from V and 3 bases from J, the junction contained 0 bases not matched to a gene. The CDR3 has 14 amino acids. Germline V lookup: CDR1 SGHRS, CDR2 YFSETQ. DNA for the CDR3: TGCGCCAGCAGCTTGACTAGCGGGAGCTACGAGCAGTACTTC. Its translation is CASSLTSGSYEQYF.

The chain uses TRBV19 and TRBJ2-1; a weak D match, TRBD1 (6 bases). The germline gives CDR1 LNHDA, CDR2 SQIVND (reference sequence). The V gene lost 9 bases and the J gene lost 3 bases, with 18 bases spanning the gap. The CDR3 is made up of 15 amino acids. CDR3 protein: CASAWSGVFYNEQFF. The CDR3 region has the DNA TGTGCCAGCGCCTGGTCAGGGGTGTTCTACAATGAGCAGTTCTTC.

V usage is TRBV5-6 and J usage is TRBJ1-6; TRBD1 might be the D (5 bases). From germline, CDR1 is SGHDT and CDR2 YYEEEE. This CDR3 has 14 residues. V was pared by 4 bases and J by 9 bases, with 14 bases between. The DNA of the CDR3 is TGTGCCAGCAGCCAGAGGACAAATTTTTCACCCCTCCACTTT. Protein sequence: CASSQRTNFSPLHF.

The chain recombines TRBV5-5 with TRBJ2-2; a weak D match, TRBD2 (6 bases). The CDR3 runs to 16 residues. In germline, CDR1 is SGHKS, CDR2 YYEKEE (reference sequence). V dropped 5 bases and J dropped 6 bases, with 20 bases sitting between them. CDR3 coding DNA: TGTGCCAGCAGAACCCAACTAGCCTCGTGGCCCGGGGAGCTGTTTTTT. This encodes CASRTQLASWPGELFF.

The chain has TRBV3-1 (or the pseudogene TRBV3-2) and TRBJ1-1; D remains unclear. This CDR3 is 13 amino acids long. Per germline, CDR1 LGHDT and CDR2 YNNKEL (reference sequence). V was trimmed by 0 bases and J by 7 bases, leaving 9 bases between them. In DNA form, the CDR3 reads TGTGCCAGCAGCCAAGAGGGAGTGGGTGAAGCTTTCTTT. Its translation: CASSQEGVGEAFF.